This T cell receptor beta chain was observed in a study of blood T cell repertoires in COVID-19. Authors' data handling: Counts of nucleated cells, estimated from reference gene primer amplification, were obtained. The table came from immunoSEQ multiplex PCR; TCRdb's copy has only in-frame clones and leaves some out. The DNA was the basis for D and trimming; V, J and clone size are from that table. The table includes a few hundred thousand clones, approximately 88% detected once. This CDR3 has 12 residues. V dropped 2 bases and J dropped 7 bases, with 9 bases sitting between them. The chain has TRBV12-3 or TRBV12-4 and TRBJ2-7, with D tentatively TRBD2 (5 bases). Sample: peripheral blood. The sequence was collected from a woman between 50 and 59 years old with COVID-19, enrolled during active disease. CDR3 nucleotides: TGTGCCAGCAGTTTAAGGACTCAAGAGCAGTACTTC. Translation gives CASSLRTQEQYF.